These 2 T cell receptor beta chains share one sample of origin, sequenced in a study of blood T cell repertoires in COVID-19. Some clones are missing from TCRdb's copy, which holds only in-frame ones; the method was immunoSEQ multiplex PCR. The profile shows approximately 450,000 clones, around 90% of them singletons. The source material was PBMCs or T cells enriched from blood (not recorded which). These receptors all stem from a woman aged 18-30 years with acute COVID-19.

J is TRBJ1-4 and V is TRBV7-9; a possible D gene is TRBD1 (5 bases). CDR1 SEHNR and CDR2 FQNEAQ come from the germline V gene (reference sequence). The CDR3 runs to 11 residues. Trimming removed 7 bases at V and 8 bases at J, with 8 bases between. The DNA of the CDR3 is TGTGCCAGCACCAGGACAGAAAAACTGTTTTTT. Protein product: CASTRTEKLFF.

In its sample, this clone was seen once. The rearrangement links TRBV5-6 to TRBJ2-6; weak D call: TRBD1 (6 bases). The germline gives CDR1 SGHDT, CDR2 YYEEEE. V was clipped by 2 bases and J by 4 bases, with 13 bases between them. This CDR3 region has 16 residues. The CDR3 coding sequence is TGTGCCAGCAGCTTATCAGGGGTAAACGGGGCCAACGTCCTGACTTTC. This translates into CASSLSGVNGANVLTF.